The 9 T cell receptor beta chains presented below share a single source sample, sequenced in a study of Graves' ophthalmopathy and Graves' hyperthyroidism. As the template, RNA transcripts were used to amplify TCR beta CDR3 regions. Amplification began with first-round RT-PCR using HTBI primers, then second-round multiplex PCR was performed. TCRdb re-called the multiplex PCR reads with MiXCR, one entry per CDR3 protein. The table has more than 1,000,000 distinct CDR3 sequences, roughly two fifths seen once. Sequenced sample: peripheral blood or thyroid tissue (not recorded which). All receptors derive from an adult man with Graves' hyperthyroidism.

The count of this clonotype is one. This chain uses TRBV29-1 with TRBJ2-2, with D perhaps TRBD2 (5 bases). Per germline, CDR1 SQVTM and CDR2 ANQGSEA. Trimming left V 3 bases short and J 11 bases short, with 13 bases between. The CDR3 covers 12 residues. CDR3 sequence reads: CSVDGTGYELFF. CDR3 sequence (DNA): TGCAGCGTTGATGGTACGGGATACGAGCTGTTTTTT.

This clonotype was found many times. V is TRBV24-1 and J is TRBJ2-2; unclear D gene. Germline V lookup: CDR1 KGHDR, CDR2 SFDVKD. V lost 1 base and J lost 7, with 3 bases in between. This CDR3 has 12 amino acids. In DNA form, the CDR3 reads TGTGCCACCAGTGATTTAAGCGGGGAGCTGTTTTTT. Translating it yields CATSDLSGELFF.

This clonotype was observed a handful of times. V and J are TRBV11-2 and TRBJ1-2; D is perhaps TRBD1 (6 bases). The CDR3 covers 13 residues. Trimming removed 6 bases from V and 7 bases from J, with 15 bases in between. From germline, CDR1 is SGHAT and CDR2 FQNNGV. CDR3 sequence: CASSFSGEAGYTF. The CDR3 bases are TGTGCCAGCAGTTTTTCAGGGGAAGCTGGCTACACCTTC.

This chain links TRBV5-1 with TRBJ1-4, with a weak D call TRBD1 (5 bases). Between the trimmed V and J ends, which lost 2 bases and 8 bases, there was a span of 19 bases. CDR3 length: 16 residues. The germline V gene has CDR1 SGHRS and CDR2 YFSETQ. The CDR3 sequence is CASSLRQPSGGEKLFF. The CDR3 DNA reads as TGCGCCAGCAGCTTACGACAGCCGTCGGGCGGGGAAAAACTGTTTTTT.

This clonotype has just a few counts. Here the CDR3 reads CASSSPYLAATGELFF. Written as DNA, the CDR3 is TGTGCCAGCAGTTCTCCCTATCTAGCGGCCACCGGGGAGCTGTTTTTT. The V gene is TRBV12-3 or TRBV12-4, the J gene TRBJ2-2; TRBD2 matches 7 bases. The CDR3 has 16 amino acids. Trimming cost V 4 bases and J 4 bases; bases outside gene matches: 9.

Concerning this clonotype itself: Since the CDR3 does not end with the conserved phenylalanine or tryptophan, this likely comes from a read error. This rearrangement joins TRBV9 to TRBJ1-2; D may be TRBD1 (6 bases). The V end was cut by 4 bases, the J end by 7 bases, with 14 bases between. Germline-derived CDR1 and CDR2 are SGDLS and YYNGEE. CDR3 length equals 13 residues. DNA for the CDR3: TGTGCCAGCAGCCAAGGGGGGGACCGTGGCTACACCCTC. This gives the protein CASSQGGDRGYTL.

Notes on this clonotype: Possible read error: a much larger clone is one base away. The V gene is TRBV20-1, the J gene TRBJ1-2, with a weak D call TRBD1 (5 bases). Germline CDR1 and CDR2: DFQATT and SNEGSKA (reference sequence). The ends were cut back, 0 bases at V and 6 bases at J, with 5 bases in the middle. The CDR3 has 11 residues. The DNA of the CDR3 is TGCAGTGCTAGAGAGGGGGATGGCTACACCTTC. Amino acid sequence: CSAREGDGYTF.

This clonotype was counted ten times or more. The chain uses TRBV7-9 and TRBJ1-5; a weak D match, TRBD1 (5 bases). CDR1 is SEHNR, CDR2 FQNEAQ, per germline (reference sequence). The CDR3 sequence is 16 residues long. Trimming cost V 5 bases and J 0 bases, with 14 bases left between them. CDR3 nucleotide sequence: TGTGCCAGCAGCCACAGCGCGGGGGGTAGCAATCAGCCCCAGCATTTT. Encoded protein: CASSHSAGGSNQPQHF.

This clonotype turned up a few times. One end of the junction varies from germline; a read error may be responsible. The CDR3 bases are TGTACCAGCAGAGTTTCGGGGCTGGGAGCAGAGACCCAGTACTTC. Amino acids: CTSRVSGLGAETQYF. This chain links TRBV7-6 with TRBJ2-5, with D possibly called TRBD1 or TRBD2 (5 bases each). The CDR3 is 15 residues long. Germline CDR1 reads SGHVS; CDR2 reads FNYEAQ.